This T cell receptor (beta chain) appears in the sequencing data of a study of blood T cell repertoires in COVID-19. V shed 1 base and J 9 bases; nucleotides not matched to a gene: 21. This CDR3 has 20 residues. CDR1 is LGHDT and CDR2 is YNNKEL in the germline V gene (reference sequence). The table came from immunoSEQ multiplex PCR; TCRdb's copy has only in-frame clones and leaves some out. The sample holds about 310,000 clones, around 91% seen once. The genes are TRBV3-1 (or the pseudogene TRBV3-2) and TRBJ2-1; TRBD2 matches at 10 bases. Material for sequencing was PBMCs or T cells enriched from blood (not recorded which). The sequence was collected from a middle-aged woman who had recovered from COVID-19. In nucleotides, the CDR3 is TGTGCCAGCAGCCAAGCGCTCCAGACTTCCACCAGCGGGAGGGGTAGTGAGCAGTTCTTC. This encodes CASSQALQTSTSGRGSEQFF.